This T cell receptor beta chain was identified in a study of chronic HIV infection and antiretroviral therapy. CDR1 and CDR2 (germline): MNHEY, SMNVEV (reference sequence). Unmatched junction bases numbered 7, after V lost 6 bases and J lost 1 base. CDR3 length: 15 residues. Via MiXCR, TCRdb re-called the 5' RACE reads, giving one row per CDR3 protein. The repertoire holds 39,000 or so distinct CDR3 sequences, with 8.2% as singletons. This clonotype was seen many times. This clonotype was sampled from an adult who had HIV and had not received antiretroviral therapy, or was an uninfected healthy control (not recorded which). The rearrangement uses TRBV27 and TRBJ2-3, with TRBD2 identical over 7 bases. Sequences were obtained from peripheral blood. This CDR3 reads CASRVRDYRTDTQYF. The CDR3 nucleotides read TGTGCCAGCAGAGTCCGGGACTACCGCACAGATACGCAGTATTTT.